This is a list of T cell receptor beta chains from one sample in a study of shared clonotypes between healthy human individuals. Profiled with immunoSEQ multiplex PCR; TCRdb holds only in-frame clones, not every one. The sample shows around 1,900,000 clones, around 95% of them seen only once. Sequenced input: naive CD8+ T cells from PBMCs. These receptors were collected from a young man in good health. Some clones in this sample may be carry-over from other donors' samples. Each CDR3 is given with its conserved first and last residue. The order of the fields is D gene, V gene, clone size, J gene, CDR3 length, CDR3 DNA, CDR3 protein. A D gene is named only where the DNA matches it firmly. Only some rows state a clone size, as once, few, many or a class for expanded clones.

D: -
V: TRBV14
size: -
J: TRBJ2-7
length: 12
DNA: TGTGCCAGCAGCCACCCGGGACTGGAGCAGTACTTC
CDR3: CASSHPGLEQYF

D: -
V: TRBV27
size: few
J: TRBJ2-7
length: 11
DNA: TGTGCCAGCAGTTCTGGCTACGAGCAGTACTTC
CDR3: CASSSGYEQYF

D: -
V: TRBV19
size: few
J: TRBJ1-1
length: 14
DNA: TGTGCCAGTAACCCGGGACACCCGAACACTGAAGCTTTCTTT
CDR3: CASNPGHPNTEAFF

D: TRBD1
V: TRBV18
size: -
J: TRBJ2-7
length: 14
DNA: TGTGCCAGCACAGTGGGACAGGGGGGCCACGAGCAGTACTTC
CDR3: CASTVGQGGHEQYF

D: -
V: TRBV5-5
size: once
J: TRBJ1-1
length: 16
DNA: TGTGCCAGCAGCTGGGGGAGGGGTACAGGTAACACTGAAGCTTTCTTT
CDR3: CASSWGRGTGNTEAFF

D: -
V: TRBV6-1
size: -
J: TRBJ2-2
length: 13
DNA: TGTGCCAGCCCTGCAACGAACACCGGGGAGCTGTTTTTT
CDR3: CASPATNTGELFF

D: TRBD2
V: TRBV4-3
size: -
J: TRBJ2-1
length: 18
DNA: TGCGCCAGCAGCCGGGAGGGGCTAGCGGGGGGCCCCTACAATGAGCAGTTCTTC
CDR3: CASSREGLAGGPYNEQFF

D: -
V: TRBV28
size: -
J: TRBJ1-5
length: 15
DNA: TGTGCCAGCAGCCCTGAGTTAGCTGGCAATCAGCCCCAGCATTTT
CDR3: CASSPELAGNQPQHF

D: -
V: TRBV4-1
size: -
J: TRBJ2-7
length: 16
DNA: TGCGCCAGCAGCCATGGGACCCCCGGGGGCCGTCACGAGCAGTACTTC
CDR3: CASSHGTPGGRHEQYF

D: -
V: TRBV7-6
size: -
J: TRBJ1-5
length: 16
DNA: TGTGCCAGCAGCTTAGCGCCCAGGGGAAGCACTCAGCCCCAGCATTTT
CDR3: CASSLAPRGSTQPQHF

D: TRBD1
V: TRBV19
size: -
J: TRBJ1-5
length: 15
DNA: TGTGCCAGTAGTATAAACAGGGGACACGGTCAGCCCCAGCATTTT
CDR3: CASSINRGHGQPQHF

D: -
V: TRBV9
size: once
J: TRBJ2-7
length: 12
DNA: TGTGCCAGCAGCGAGCCGAGGGGCGAGCAGTACTTC
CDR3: CASSEPRGEQYF

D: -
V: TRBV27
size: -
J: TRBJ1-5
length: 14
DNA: TGTGCCAGCAGTTTTCTTAATGGGAATCAGCCCCAGCATTTT
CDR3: CASSFLNGNQPQHF

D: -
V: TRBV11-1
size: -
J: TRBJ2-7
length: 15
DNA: TGTGCCAGCAGCTCGAGGGGGGGCCACTCCTACGAGCAGTACTTC
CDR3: CASSSRGGHSYEQYF

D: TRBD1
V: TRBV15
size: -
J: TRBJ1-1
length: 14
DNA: TGTGCCACCAGCAGAAGGACAGGGCCCACTGAAGCTTTCTTT
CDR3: CATSRRTGPTEAFF

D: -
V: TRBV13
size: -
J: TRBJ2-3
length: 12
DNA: TGTGCCAGCAGCCAAGGCTCAAATACGCAGTATTTT
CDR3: CASSQGSNTQYF

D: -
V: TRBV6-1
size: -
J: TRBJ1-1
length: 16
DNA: TGTGCCAGCAGTGCGCCGGGGCCTTTTATCGGGACTGAAGCTTTCTTT
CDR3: CASSAPGPFIGTEAFF

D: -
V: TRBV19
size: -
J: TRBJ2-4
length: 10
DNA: TGTGCCAGTAGTGGACCCTTTTGGTACTTC
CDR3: CASSGPFWYF

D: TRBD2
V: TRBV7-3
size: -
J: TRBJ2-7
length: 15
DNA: TGTGCCAGCAGCTTAAGCGGGGGGAGTTTGTACGAGCAGTACTTC
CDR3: CASSLSGGSLYEQYF

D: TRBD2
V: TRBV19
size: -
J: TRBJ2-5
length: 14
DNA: TGTGCCAGTAGCGAACGGGAGGCAGAGGAGACCCAGTACTTC
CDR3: CASSEREAEETQYF

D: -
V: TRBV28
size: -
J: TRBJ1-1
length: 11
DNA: TGTGCCAGCAGTTCGAGCACTGAAGCTTTCTTT
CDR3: CASSSSTEAFF

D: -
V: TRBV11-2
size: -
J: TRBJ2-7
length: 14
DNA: TGTGCCAGCAACTCTCGACGGGGCTCCTACGAGCAGTACTTC
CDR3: CASNSRRGSYEQYF

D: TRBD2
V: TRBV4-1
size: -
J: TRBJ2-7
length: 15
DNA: TGCGCCAGCAGCCAAGAGTCGCTAGCGGACTACGAGCAGTACTTC
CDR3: CASSQESLADYEQYF

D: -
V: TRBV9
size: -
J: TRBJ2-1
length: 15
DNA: TGTGCCAGCTCCCTTTGGGGGACTCCGTACAATGAGCAGTTCTTC
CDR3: CASSLWGTPYNEQFF

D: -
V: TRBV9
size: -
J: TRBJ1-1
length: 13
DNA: TGTGCCAGCAGCGTAGACGTGGCGGCGGAAGCTTTCTTT
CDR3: CASSVDVAAEAFF

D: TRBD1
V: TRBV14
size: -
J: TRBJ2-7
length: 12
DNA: TGTGCCAGCCGGGACAGGGATTACGAGCAGTACTTC
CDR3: CASRDRDYEQYF